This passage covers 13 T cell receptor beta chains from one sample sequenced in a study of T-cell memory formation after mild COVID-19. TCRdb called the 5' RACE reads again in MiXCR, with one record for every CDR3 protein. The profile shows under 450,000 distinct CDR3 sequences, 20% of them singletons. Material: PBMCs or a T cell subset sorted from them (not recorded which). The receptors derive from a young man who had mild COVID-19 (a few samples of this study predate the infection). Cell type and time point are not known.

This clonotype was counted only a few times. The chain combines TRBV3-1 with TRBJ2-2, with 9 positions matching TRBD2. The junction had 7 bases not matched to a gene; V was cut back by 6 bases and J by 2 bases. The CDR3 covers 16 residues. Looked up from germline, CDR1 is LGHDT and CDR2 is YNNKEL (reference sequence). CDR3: CASSPLAGVNTGELFF. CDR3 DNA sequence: TGTGCCAGCAGTCCATTAGCGGGGGTAAACACCGGGGAGCTGTTTTTT.

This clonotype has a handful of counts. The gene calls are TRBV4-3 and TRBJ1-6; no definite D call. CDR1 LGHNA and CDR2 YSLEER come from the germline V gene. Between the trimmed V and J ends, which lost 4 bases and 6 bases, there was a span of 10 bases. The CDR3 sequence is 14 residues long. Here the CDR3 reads CASSLVPLNSPLHF. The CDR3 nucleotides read TGCGCCAGCAGCCTAGTCCCACTTAATTCACCCCTCCACTTT.

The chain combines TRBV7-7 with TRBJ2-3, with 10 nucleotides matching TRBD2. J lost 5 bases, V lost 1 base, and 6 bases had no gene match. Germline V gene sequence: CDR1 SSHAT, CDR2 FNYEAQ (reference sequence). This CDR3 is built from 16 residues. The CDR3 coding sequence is TGTGCCAGCAGCTTAGGAGCGGGGGGGCCGGTAGATACGCAGTATTTT. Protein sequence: CASSLGAGGPVDTQYF.

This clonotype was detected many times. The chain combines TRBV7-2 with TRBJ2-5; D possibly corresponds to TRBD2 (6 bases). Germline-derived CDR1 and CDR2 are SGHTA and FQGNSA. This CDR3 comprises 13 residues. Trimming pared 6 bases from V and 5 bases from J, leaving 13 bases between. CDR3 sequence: CASRAGNWETQYF. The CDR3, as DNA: TGTGCCAGCAGGGCGGGAAATTGGGAGACCCAGTACTTC. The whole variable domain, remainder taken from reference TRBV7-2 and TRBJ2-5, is GAGVSQSPSNKVTEKGKDVELRCDPISGHTALYWYRQSLGQGLEFLIYFQGNSAPDKSGLPSDRFSAERTGGSVSTLTIQRTQQEDSAVYLCASRAGNWETQYFGPGTRLLVL.

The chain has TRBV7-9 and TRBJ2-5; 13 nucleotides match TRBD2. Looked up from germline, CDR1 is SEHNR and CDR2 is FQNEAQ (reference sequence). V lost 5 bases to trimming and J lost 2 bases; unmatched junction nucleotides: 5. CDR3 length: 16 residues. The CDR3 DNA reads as TGTGCCAGCAGCGGACCGGGACTAGCGGGGCAAGAGACCCAGTACTTC. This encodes CASSGPGLAGQETQYF.

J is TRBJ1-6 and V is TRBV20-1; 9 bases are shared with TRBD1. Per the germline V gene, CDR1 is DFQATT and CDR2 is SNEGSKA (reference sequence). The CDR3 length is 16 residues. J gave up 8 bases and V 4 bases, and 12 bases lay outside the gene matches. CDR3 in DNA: TGCAGTGCTACCGGTACAGGGGGCGCGATGGATTCACCCCTCCACTTT. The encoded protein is CSATGTGGAMDSPLHF.

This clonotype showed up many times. The CDR3 spells CASSPGQATEAFF. The CDR3 bases are TGTGCCAGCAGTCCTGGACAGGCGACTGAAGCTTTCTTT. This chain uses TRBV6-5 with TRBJ1-1; 7 bases align to TRBD1. V shed 5 bases, J shed 5 bases, and the junction held 5 bases outside the gene matches. This CDR3 spans 13 amino acids. Germline CDR1 and CDR2: MNHEY and SVGAGI.

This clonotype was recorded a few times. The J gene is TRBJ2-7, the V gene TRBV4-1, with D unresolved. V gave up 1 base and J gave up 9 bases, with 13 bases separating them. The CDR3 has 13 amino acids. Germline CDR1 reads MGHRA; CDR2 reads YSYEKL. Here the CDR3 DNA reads TGCGCCAGCAGCCAAGGGCCGTTCGAGGCGCAGTACGTC. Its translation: CASSQGPFEAQYV.

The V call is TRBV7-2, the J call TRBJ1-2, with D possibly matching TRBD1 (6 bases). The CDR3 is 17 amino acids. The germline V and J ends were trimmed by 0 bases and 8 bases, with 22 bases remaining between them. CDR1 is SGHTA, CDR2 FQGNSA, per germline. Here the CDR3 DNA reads TGTGCCAGCAGCTTAGCCCCACTTAGTTGGCAGGGGCCGGGCTACACCTTC. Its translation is CASSLAPLSWQGPGYTF.

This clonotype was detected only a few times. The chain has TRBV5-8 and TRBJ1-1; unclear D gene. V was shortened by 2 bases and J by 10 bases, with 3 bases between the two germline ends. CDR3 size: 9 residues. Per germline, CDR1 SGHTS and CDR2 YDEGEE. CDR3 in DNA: TGTGCCAGCAGCTTTTTAGCTTTCTTT. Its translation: CASSFLAFF.

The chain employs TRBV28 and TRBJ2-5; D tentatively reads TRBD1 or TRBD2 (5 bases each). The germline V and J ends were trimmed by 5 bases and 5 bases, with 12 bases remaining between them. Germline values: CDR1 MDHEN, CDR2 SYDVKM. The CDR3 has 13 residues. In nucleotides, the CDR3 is TGTGCCAGCAGTCCCTCGGGGACGGAGACCCAGTACTTC. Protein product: CASSPSGTETQYF.

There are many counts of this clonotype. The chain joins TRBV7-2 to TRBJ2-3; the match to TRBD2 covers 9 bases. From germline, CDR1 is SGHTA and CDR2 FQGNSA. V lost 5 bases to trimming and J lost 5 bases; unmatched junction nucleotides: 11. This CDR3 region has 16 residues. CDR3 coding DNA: TGTGCCAGCAGCCCCACGGCGGGGGGGCCGGTAGATACGCAGTATTTT. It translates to CASSPTAGGPVDTQYF. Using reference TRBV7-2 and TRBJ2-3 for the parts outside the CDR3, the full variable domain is GAGVSQSPSNKVTEKGKDVELRCDPISGHTALYWYRQSLGQGLEFLIYFQGNSAPDKSGLPSDRFSAERTGGSVSTLTIQRTQQEDSAVYLCASSPTAGGPVDTQYFGPGTRLTVL.

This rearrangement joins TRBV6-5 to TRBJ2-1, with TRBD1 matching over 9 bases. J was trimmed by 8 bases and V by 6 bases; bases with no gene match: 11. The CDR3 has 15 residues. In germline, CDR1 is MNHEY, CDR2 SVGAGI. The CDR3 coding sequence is TGTGCCAGCAGACAAGGACAGGGGCTTAGTCATGAGCAGTTCTTC. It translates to CASRQGQGLSHEQFF.